This T cell receptor (beta chain) comes out of a study of T cell changes during pregnancy in multiple sclerosis. Assay used: immunoSEQ multiplex PCR; TCRdb lists only in-frame clones, some missing. Of fewer than 75,000 clones in the sample, about 91% were seen once. The receptor's source is a female donor with multiple sclerosis, enrolled in a pregnancy study. Specimen: CD8+ T cells from peripheral blood mononuclear cells, collected before pregnancy.

The CDR3 reads CASTEGRDTLYGYTF. DNA of the CDR3: TGCGCCAGCACCGAGGGCCGGGACACCCTCTATGGCTACACCTTC. The rearrangement links TRBV10-2 to TRBJ1-2; possibly TRBD1 for D (6 bases). Germline V gene data show CDR1 as WSHSY and CDR2 as SAAADI. This CDR3 comprises 15 residues. V lost 7 bases, J lost 4 bases, and 19 bases lay in between.